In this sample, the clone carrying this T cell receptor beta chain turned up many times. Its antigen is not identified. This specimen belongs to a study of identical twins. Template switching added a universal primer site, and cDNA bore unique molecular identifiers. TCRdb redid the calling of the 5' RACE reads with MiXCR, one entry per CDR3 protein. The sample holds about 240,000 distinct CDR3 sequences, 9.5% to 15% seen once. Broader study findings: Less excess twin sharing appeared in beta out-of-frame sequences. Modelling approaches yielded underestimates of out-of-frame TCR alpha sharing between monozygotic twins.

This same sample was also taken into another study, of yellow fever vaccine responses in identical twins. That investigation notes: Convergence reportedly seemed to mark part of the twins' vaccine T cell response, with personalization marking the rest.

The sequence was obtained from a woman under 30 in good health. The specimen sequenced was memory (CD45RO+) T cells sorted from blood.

CDR3 protein: CSASGQADNSPLHF. CDR3 bases: TGCAGTGCTAGTGGACAGGCCGATAATTCACCCCTCCACTTT. The V gene is TRBV20-1, the J gene TRBJ1-6; 7 bases are a match to TRBD1. V was pared by 3 bases and J by 5 bases, with 4 bases of the junction left unmatched. Germline lookup yields CDR1 DFQATT and CDR2 SNEGSKA (reference sequence). CDR3 length equals 14 residues.